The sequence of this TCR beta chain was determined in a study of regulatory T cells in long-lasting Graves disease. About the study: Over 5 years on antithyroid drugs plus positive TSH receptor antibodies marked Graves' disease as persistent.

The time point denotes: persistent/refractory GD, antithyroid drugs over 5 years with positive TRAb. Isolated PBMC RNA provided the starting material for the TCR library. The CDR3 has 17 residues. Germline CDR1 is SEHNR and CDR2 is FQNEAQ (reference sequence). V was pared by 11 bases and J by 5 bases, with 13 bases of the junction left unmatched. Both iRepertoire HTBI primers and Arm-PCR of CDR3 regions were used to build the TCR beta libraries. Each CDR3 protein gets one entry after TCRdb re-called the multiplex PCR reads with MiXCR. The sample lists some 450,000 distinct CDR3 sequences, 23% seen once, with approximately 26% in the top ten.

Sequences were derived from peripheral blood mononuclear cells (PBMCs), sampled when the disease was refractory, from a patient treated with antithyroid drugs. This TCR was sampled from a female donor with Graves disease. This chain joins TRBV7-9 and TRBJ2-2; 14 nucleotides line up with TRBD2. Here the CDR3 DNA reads TGTGCCGACCACGAGACTAGCGGGAGGGCGAGGACCGGGGAGCTGTTTTTT. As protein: CADHETSGRARTGELFF.